The clone carrying this TCR beta chain was observed a few times. This entry comes from a study of T cells in Graves' hyperthyroidism and ophthalmopathy. Blood was sampled at initial diagnosis of hyperthyroidism, prior to onset of any ophthalmopathy symptoms. This CDR3 has 17 residues. V lost 6 bases, J lost 4 bases, and 16 bases stayed unmatched. Looked up from germline, CDR1 is DFQATT and CDR2 is SNEGSKA (reference sequence). TCR beta CDR3 region amplification was performed from RNA transcripts. The HTBI primer set was used in a first-round RT-PCR of the TCR CDR3. MiXCR, applied by TCRdb to the multiplex PCR reads, yields one record per CDR3 protein. The repertoire has fewer than 400,000 distinct CDR3 sequences, 15% to 17% of them found once; the top ten carry 25% to 35%.

Sequenced material: blood. The TCR sequence derives from a woman aged 18-29 years with Graves' hyperthyroidism that later progressed to Graves' ophthalmopathy. V usage is TRBV20-1 and J usage is TRBJ2-1, with 9 bases lining up with TRBD1. CDR3 in amino acids: CSALSWTGAVDYNEQFF. For the CDR3, the DNA is TGCAGTGCCCTATCCTGGACAGGGGCCGTCGATTACAATGAGCAGTTCTTC.